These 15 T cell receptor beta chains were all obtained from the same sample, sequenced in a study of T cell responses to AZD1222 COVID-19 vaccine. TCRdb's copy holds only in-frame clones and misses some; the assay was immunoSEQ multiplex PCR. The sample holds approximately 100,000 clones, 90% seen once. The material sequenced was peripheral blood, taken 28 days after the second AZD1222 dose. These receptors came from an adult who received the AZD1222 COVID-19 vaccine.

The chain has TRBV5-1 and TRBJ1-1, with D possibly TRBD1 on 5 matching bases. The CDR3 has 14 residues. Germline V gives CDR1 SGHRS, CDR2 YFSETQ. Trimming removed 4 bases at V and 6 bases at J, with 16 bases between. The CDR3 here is CASSPPGIVPEAFF. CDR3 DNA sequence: TGCGCCAGCAGCCCCCCAGGGATTGTCCCTGAAGCTTTCTTT.

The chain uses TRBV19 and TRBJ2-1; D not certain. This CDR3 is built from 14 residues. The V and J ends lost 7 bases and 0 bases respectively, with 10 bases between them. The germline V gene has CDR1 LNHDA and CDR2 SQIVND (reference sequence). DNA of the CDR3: TGTGCCAGTACGTCTATGTTCTCCTACAATGAGCAGTTCTTC. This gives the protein CASTSMFSYNEQFF. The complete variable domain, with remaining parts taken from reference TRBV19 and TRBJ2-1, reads DGGITQSPKYLFRKEGQNVTLSCEQNLNHDAMYWYRQDPGQGLRLIYYSQIVNDFQKGDIAEGYSVSREKKESFPLTVTSAQKNPTAFYLCASTSMFSYNEQFFGPGTRLTVL.

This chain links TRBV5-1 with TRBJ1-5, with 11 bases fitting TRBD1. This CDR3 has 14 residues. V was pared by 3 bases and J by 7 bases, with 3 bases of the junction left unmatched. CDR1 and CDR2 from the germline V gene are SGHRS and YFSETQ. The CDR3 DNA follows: TGCGCCAGCAGCTCGGGACAGGGGGAGCAGCCCCAGCATTTT. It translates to CASSSGQGEQPQHF.

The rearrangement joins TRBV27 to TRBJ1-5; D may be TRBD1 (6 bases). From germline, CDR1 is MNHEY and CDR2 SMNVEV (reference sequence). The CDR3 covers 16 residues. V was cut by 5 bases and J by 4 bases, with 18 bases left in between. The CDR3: CASSPNQHQGNQPQHF. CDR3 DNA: TGTGCCAGCAGTCCTAACCAACACCAGGGGAATCAGCCCCAGCATTTT.

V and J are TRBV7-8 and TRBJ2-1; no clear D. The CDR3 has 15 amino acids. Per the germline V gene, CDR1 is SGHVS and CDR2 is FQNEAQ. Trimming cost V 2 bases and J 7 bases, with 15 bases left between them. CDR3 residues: CASSLPDLAGNEQFF. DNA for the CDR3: TGTGCCAGCAGCTTACCTGACCTCGCTGGTAATGAGCAGTTCTTC.

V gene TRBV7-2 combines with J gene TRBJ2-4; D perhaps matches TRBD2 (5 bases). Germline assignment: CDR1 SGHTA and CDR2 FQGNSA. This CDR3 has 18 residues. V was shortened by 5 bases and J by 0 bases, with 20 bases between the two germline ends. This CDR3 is CASSRTAESNGAKNIQYF. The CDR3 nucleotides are TGTGCCAGCAGCCGTACAGCGGAGTCCAACGGAGCCAAAAACATTCAGTACTTC.

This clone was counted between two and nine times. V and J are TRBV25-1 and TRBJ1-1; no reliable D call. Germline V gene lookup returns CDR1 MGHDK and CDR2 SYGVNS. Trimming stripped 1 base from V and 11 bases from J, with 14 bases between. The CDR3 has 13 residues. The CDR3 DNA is TGTGCCAGCAGTGAATCTGGCAGAAAGTACGCTTTCTTT. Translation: CASSESGRKYAFF.

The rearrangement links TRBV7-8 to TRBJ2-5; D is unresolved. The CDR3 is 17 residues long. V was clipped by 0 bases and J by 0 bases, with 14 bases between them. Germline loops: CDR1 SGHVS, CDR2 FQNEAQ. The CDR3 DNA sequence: TGTGCCAGCAGCTTAGCGCACCACTTCACAGACCAAGAGACCCAGTACTTC. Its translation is CASSLAHHFTDQETQYF.

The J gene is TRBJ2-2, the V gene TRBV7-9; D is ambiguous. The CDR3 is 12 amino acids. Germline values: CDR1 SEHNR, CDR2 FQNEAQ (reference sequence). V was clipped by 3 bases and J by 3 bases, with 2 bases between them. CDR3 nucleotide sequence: TGTGCCAGCAGCTTCGACACCGGGGAGCTGTTTTTT. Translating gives CASSFDTGELFF.

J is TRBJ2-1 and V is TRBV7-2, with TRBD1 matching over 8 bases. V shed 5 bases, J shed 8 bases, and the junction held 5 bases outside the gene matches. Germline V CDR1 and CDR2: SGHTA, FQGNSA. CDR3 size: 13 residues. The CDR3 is CASSPGQGYEQFF. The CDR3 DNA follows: TGTGCCAGCAGCCCCGGACAGGGCTATGAGCAGTTCTTC.

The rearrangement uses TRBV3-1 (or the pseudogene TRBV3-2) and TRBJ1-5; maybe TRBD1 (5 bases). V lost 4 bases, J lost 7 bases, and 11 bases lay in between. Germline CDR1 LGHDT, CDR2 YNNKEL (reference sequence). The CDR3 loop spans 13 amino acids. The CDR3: CASSRRDRQPQHF. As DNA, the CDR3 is TGTGCCAGCAGCCGCCGGGACCGACAGCCCCAGCATTTT.

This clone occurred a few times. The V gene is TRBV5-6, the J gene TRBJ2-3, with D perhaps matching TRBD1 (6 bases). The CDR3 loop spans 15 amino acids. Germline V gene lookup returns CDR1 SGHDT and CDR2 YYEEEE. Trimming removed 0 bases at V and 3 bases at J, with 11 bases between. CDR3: CASSLGGRGTDTQYF. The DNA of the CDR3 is TGTGCCAGCAGCTTGGGCGGAAGGGGGACAGATACGCAGTATTTT.

Here the CDR3 reads CASSHLGQAQPQHF. The CDR3 DNA reads as TGTGCCAGCAGCCACCTTGGACAGGCGCAGCCCCAGCATTTT. The rearrangement joins TRBV3-1 (or the pseudogene TRBV3-2) to TRBJ1-5; 7 bases match TRBD1. The ends lost 3 bases at V and 7 bases at J; junction bases unmatched: 6. Germline V gives CDR1 LGHDT, CDR2 YNNKEL (reference sequence). The CDR3 is made up of 14 amino acids.

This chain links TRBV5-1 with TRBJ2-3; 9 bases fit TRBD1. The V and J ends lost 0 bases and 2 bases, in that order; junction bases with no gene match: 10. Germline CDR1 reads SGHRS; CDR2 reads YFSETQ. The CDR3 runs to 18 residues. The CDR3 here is CASSLGQGTGSFTDTQYF. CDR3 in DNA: TGCGCCAGCAGCTTGGGCCAAGGGACAGGGAGCTTCACAGATACGCAGTATTTT.

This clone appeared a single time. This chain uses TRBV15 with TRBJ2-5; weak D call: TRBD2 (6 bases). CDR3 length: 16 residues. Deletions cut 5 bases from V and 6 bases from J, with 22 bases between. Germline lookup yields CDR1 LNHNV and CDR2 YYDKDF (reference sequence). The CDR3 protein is CATSETGDNRDQTQYF. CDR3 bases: TGTGCCACCAGCGAAACGGGGGATAATCGGGACCAGACCCAGTACTTC.